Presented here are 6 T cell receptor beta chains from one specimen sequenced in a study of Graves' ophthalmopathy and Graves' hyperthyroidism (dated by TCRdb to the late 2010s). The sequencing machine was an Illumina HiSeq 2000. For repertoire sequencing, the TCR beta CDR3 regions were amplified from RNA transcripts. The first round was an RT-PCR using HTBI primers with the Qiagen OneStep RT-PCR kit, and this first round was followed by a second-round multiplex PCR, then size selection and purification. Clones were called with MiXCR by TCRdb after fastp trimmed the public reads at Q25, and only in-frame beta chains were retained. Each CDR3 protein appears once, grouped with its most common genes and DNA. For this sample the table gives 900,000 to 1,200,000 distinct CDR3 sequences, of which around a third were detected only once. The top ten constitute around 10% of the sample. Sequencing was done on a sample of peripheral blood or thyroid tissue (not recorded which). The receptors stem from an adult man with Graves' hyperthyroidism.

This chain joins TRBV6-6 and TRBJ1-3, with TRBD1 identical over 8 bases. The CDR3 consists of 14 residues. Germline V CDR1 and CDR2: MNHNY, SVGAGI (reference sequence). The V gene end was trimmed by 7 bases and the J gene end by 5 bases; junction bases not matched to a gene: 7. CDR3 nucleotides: TGTGCCAGCAATACAGGGGGTATGAGAAACACCATATATTTT. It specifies CASNTGGMRNTIYF.

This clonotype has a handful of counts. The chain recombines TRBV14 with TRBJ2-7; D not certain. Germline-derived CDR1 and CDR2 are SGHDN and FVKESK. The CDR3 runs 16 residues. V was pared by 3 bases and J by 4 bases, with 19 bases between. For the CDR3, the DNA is TGTGCCAGCAGCCACCCCCCGAGTGGCGTATTTTACGAGCAGTACTTC. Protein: CASSHPPSGVFYEQYF.

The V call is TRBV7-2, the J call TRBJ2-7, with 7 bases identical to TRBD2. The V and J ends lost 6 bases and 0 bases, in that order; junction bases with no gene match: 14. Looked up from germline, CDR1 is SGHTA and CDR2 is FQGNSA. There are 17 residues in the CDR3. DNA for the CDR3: TGTGCCAGCAGAAGCTCAGCGTCAGCGGGATCCTCCTACGAGCAGTACTTC. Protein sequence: CASRSSASAGSSYEQYF. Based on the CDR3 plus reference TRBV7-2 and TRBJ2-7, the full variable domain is GAGVSQSPSNKVTEKGKDVELRCDPISGHTALYWYRQSLGQGLEFLIYFQGNSAPDKSGLPSDRFSAERTGGSVSTLTIQRTQQEDSAVYLCASRSSASAGSSYEQYFGPGTRLTVT.

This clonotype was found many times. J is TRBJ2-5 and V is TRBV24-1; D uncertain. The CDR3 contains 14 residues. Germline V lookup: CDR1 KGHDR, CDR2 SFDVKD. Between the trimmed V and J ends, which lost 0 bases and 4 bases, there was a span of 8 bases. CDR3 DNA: TGTGCCACCAGTGATTTGGCCAGCGCAGAGACCCAGTACTTC. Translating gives CATSDLASAETQYF.

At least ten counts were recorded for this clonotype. CDR3 bases: TGTGCCTGCGCTGGGACAGGGGGGCACGAGCAGTACTTC. Translating gives CACAGTGGHEQYF. The J gene is TRBJ2-7, the V gene TRBV2; 11 nucleotides match TRBD1. The CDR3 contains 13 residues. Per the germline V gene, CDR1 is SNHLY and CDR2 is FYNNEI. Germline trimming cut 11 bases from V and 5 bases from J; bases unmatched to any gene: 8.

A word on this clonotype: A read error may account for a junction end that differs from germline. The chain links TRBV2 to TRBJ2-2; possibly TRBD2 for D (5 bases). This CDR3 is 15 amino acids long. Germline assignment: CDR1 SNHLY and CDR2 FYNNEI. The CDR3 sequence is CASSEIWSEHRGAVF. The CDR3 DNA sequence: TGTGCCAGCAGTGAAATCTGGAGCGAACACCGGGGAGCTGTTTTT. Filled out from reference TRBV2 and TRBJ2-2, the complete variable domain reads EPEVTQTPSHQVTQMGQEVILRCVPISNHLYFYWYRQILGQKVEFLVSFYNNEISEKSEIFDDQFSVERPDGSNFTLKIRSTKLEDSAMYFCASSEIWSEHRGAVFGEGSRLTVL.